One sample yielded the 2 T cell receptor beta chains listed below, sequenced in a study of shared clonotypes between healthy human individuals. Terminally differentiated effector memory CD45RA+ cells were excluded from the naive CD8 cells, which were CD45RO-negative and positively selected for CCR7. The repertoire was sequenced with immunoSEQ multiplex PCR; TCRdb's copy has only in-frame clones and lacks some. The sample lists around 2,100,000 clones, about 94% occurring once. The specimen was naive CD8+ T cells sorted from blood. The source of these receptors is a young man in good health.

The CDR3 DNA reads as TGTGCCAGCAGTGACACAGATACGCAGTATTTT. Residues: CASSDTDTQYF. The rearrangement uses TRBV6-5 and TRBJ2-3; D is ambiguous. The CDR3 has 11 residues. The V and J ends lost 5 bases and 2 bases respectively, with 2 bases between them. Germline V CDR1 and CDR2: MNHEY, SVGAGI.

The CDR3 DNA sequence: TGTGCCAGCAGCTTAGGCATTAGCTCCTACGAGCAGTACTTC. Its translation: CASSLGISSYEQYF. This chain uses TRBV13 with TRBJ2-7; D not certain. V gave up 0 bases and J gave up 0 bases, with 6 bases separating them. This CDR3 comprises 14 residues. The V gene's germline CDR1 is PRHDT and CDR2 FYEKMQ (reference sequence).